The 12 T cell receptor beta chains reported below all come from one sample, sequenced in a study of cytomegalovirus exposure and HLA in healthy donors. It was with 60 Vbeta and 13 Jbeta primers that the PCR ran. Sequencing was performed with immunoSEQ multiplex PCR; in TCRdb, only in-frame clones are kept and a portion is missing. The sample records about 110,000 clones, 70% to 85% being singletons. The sample taken for sequencing was PBMCs. These receptor sequences come from a woman in her late teens or twenties in good health and CMV-seronegative.

This clone has more than one count but fewer than ten. Germline and junction disagree at one end, which may indicate a read error. The gene calls are TRBV7-9 and TRBJ2-2; the D gene is possibly TRBD2 (5 bases). The CDR3 loop spans 14 amino acids. Germline assignment: CDR1 SEHNR and CDR2 FQNEAQ (reference sequence). The CDR3 sequence is CASSLRGNPGELFF. The DNA of the CDR3 is TGTGCCAGCAGCTTGAGAGGGAACCCCGGGGAGCTGTTTTTT.

V usage is TRBV7-9 and J usage is TRBJ2-1, with TRBD2 as a possible D gene (6 bases). Germline lookup yields CDR1 SEHNR and CDR2 FQNEAQ (reference sequence). The CDR3 contains 15 residues. Trimming stripped 6 bases from V and 2 bases from J, with 14 bases between. CDR3 nucleotides: TGTGCCAGCAGAAGTAGCGGCAGACCCTACAATGAGCAGTTCTTC. It is translated as CASRSSGRPYNEQFF.

CDR3 nucleotides: TGTGCCAGCAGCACTTACAGTTCGGGACAGGGTATTTCACCCCTCCACTTT. Its translation: CASSTYSSGQGISPLHF. V gene TRBV4-2 combines with J gene TRBJ1-6; 9 nucleotides match TRBD1. There are 17 residues in the CDR3. The ends lost 5 bases at V and 9 bases at J; junction bases unmatched: 14. Germline CDR1 reads LGHNA; CDR2 reads YNFKEQ.

The chain joins TRBV5-1 to TRBJ2-1; TRBD2 is a possible D gene (6 bases). The germline gives CDR1 SGHRS, CDR2 YFSETQ. Trimming pared 4 bases from V and 4 bases from J, leaving 18 bases between. The CDR3 has 16 residues. CDR3 coding DNA: TGCGCCAGCAGCGGGGGTTTTGCGGGGCAATACAATGAGCAGTTCTTC. This gives the protein CASSGGFAGQYNEQFF.

The genes are TRBV11-1 and TRBJ2-7; weak D call: TRBD2 (6 bases). The CDR3 length is 15 residues. Per the germline V gene, CDR1 is SGHAT and CDR2 is FQDESV (reference sequence). V lost 5 bases and J lost 6, with 20 bases in between. The CDR3 sequence is CASSPIGGARVEQYF. For the CDR3, the DNA is TGTGCCAGCAGCCCAATCGGAGGGGCTCGGGTCGAGCAGTACTTC.

This clone was recorded once. The gene calls are TRBV2 and TRBJ1-6; D is uncertain. The CDR3 length is 13 residues. The germline V gene has CDR1 SNHLY and CDR2 FYNNEI. V lost 7 bases and J 8 bases, leaving 12 bases between the germline ends. CDR3 in amino acids: CASTLGRDSPLHF. CDR3 nucleotide sequence: TGTGCCAGCACCCTCGGGAGGGATTCACCCCTCCACTTT. The variable domain in full, completed from reference TRBV2 and TRBJ1-6, reads EPEVTQTPSHQVTQMGQEVILRCVPISNHLYFYWYRQILGQKVEFLVSFYNNEISEKSEIFDDQFSVERPDGSNFTLKIRSTKLEDSAMYFCASTLGRDSPLHFGNGTRLTVT.

The gene calls are TRBV28 and TRBJ2-7; D is perhaps TRBD2 (6 bases). Germline V gene sequence: CDR1 MDHEN, CDR2 SYDVKM. The CDR3 sequence is 14 residues long. V was shortened by 7 bases and J by 3 bases, with 16 bases between the two germline ends. The CDR3 sequence is CASTTPAGGYEQYF. As DNA, the CDR3 is TGTGCCAGCACCACCCCAGCGGGTGGCTACGAGCAGTACTTC.

Only a few counts were recorded for this clone. The chain has TRBV27 and TRBJ1-3; D unresolved. V lost 6 bases, J lost 4 bases, and 13 bases lay in between. This CDR3 is built from 14 residues. Germline-derived CDR1 and CDR2 are MNHEY and SMNVEV (reference sequence). The DNA of the CDR3 is TGTGCCAGCAGCCCGGAGGGTCTCGGAAACACCATATATTTT. This encodes CASSPEGLGNTIYF.

The CDR3 here is CASRELLTGELFF. Here the CDR3 DNA reads TGTGCCAGCAGGGAACTTCTTACCGGGGAGCTGTTTTTT. V usage is TRBV2 and J usage is TRBJ2-2; D remains unclear. Deletions cut 6 bases from V and 5 bases from J, with 10 bases between. In germline, CDR1 is SNHLY, CDR2 FYNNEI. The CDR3 loop spans 13 amino acids.

This chain links TRBV7-9 with TRBJ1-1; no definite D call. The CDR3 length is 11 residues. CDR1 and CDR2 (germline): SEHNR, FQNEAQ (reference sequence). Trimming took 3 bases from V and 5 from J, leaving 4 bases between them. The chain's CDR3 is CASSLTTEAFF. CDR3 in DNA: TGTGCCAGCAGCTTGACAACTGAAGCTTTCTTT. Drawing the rest from reference TRBV7-9 and TRBJ1-1, the complete variable domain is DTGVSQNPRHKITKRGQNVTFRCDPISEHNRLYWYRQTLGQGPEFLTYFQNEAQLEKSRLLSDRFSAERPKGSFSTLEIQRTEQGDSAMYLCASSLTTEAFFGQGTRLTVV.

V and J are TRBV15 and TRBJ2-6; the D is unclear. Trimming took 5 bases from V and 0 from J, leaving 8 bases between them. The V gene's germline CDR1 is LNHNV and CDR2 YYDKDF (reference sequence). The CDR3 is 15 amino acids. CDR3 in amino acids: CATSWAFSGANVLTF. CDR3 DNA sequence: TGTGCCACCAGCTGGGCCTTCTCTGGGGCCAACGTCCTGACTTTC.

The gene calls are TRBV28 and TRBJ2-4, with D maybe TRBD1 (6 bases). The CDR3 has 15 residues. From germline, CDR1 is MDHEN and CDR2 SYDVKM. The germline V and J ends were trimmed by 8 bases and 0 bases, with 14 bases remaining between them. CDR3 amino acids: CASRLRDTAKNIQYF. The CDR3 coding sequence is TGTGCCAGCCGCCTCCGGGACACAGCCAAAAACATTCAGTACTTC.